This T cell receptor beta chain was captured in a study of cytomegalovirus exposure and HLA in healthy donors. General observations from the study: In a later analysis, several top co-occurrence clusters appeared linked to parvovirus B19, influenza, CMV and Epstein-Barr virus. For most TCR sequences rarity was the rule, although some public TCRs occurred in many donors.

Concerning this clone: What it binds is not known.

Germline values: CDR1 SGDLS, CDR2 YYNGEE. This CDR3 contains 14 residues. V dropped 3 bases and J dropped 4 bases, with 13 bases sitting between them. 60 Vbeta and 13 Jbeta primers were used in PCR. Sequencing was performed with immunoSEQ multiplex PCR; in TCRdb, only in-frame clones are kept and a portion is missing. In the table there are roughly 180,000 clones, about 83% of which are singletons. The rearrangement uses TRBV9 and TRBJ1-2; no clear D. Sequenced: PBMCs. The TCR originated in a woman aged 25 to 39 in good health and CMV-seropositive. The CDR3 DNA sequence: TGTGCCAGCAGCGATAGCGGTTTGGGCTATGGCTACACCTTC. Its translation is CASSDSGLGYGYTF. Full variable domain (outside the CDR3, taken from reference TRBV9 and TRBJ1-2): DSGVTQTPKHLITATGQRVTLRCSPRSGDLSVYWYQQSLDQGLQFLIQYYNGEERAKGNILERFSAQQFPDLHSELNLSSLELGDSALYFCASSDSGLGYGYTFGSGTRLTVV.